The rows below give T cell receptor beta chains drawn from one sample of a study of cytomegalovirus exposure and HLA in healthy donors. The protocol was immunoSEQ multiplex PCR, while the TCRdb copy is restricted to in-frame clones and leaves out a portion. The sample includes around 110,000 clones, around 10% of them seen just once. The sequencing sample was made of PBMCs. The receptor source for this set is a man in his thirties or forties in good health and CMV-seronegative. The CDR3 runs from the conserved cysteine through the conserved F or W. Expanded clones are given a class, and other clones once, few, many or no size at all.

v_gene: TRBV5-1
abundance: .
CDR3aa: CASSWDRASTGELFF

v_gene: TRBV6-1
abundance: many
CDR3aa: CASSEFPGQGAEKLFF

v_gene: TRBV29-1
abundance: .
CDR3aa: CSVRQGPFYEQYF

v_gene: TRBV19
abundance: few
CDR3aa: CASPPLGIGLAEAFF

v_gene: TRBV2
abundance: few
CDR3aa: CASSPRPQGAGEPQYF

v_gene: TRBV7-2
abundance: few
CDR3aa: CASSLANRNTEAFF

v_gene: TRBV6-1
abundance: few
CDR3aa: CASTLTGASTDTQYF

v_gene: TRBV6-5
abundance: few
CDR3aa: CASSYSVAGDEQYF

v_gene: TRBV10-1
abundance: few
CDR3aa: CASSEGRAREQFF

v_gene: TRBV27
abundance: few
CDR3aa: CASSFLTTNTEAFF

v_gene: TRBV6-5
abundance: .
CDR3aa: CASSRNSGGYEQYF